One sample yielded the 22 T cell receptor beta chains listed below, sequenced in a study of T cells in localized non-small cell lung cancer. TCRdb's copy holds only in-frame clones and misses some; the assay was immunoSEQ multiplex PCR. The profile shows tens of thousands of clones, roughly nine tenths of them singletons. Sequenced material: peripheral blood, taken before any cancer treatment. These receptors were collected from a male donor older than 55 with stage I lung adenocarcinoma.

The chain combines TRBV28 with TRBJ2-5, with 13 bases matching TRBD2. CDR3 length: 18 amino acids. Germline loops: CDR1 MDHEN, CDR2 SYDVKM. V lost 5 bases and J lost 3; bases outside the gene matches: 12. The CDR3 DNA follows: TGTGCCAGCAGTGATCCGGGACTAGCGGGGCCCACAAAAGAGACCCAGTACTTC. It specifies CASSDPGLAGPTKETQYF.

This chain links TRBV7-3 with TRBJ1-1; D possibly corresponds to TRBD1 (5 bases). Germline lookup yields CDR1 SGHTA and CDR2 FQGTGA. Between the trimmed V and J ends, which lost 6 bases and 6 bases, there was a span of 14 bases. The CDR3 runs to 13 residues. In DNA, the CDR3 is TGTGCCAGCAGTAAGACAGCTCGGGCTGAAGCTTTCTTT. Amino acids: CASSKTARAEAFF.

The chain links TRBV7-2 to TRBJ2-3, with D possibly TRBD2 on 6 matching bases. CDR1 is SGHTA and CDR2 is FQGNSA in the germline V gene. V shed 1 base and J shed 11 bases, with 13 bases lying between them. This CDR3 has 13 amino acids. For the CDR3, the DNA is TGTGCCAGCAGCTTAGACTGGGACTCTAAGCAGTATTTT. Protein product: CASSLDWDSKQYF.

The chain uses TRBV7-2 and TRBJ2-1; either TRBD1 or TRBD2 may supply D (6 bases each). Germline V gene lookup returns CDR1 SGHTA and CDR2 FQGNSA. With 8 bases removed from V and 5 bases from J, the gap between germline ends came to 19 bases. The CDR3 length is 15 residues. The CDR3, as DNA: TGTGCCAGCTCTATAGGGGGGAGCGGAAACAATGAGCAGTTCTTC. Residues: CASSIGGSGNNEQFF.

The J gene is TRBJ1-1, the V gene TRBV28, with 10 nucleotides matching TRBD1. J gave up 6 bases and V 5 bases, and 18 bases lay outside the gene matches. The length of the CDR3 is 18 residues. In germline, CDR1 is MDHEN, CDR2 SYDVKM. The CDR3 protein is CASSKRPGQGSRMPEAFF. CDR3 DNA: TGTGCCAGCAGTAAACGACCGGGACAGGGGTCGAGGATGCCTGAAGCTTTCTTT.

Written as DNA, the CDR3 is TGTGCCAGCAGTTACTCGTCGGGGCCCGAAAGGGAGCAGTACTTC. Translation: CASSYSSGPEREQYF. The chain carries TRBV6-6 and TRBJ2-7; D might be TRBD1 or TRBD2, each matching 5 bases. This CDR3 comprises 15 residues. Between the trimmed V and J ends, which lost 0 bases and 7 bases, there was a span of 16 bases. The germline V gene has CDR1 MNHNY and CDR2 SVGAGI (reference sequence).

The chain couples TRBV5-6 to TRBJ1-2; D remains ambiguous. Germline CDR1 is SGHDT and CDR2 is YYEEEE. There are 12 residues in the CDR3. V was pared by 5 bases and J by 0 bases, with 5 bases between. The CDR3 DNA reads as TGTGCCAGCAGTCTCTCTAACTATGGCTACACCTTC. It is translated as CASSLSNYGYTF.

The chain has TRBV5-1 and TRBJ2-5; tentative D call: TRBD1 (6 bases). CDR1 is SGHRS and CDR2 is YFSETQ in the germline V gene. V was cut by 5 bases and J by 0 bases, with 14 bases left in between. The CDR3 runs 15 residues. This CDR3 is CASRGTFVYQETQYF. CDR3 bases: TGCGCCAGCAGAGGGACATTCGTTTACCAAGAGACCCAGTACTTC. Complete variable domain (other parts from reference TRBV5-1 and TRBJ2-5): KAGVTQTPRYLIKTRGQQVTLSCSPISGHRSVSWYQQTPGQGLQFLFEYFSETQRNKGNFPGRFSGRQFSNSRSEMNVSTLELGDSALYLCASRGTFVYQETQYFGPGTRLLVL.

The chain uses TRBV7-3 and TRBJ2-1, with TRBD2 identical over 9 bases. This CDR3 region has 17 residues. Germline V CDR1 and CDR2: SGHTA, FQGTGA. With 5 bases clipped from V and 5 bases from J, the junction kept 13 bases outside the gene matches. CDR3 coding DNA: TGTGCCAGCAGCGCTACTTCGACTAGCGGCAAACACAATGAGCAGTTCTTC. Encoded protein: CASSATSTSGKHNEQFF. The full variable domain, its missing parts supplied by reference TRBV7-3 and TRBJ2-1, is GAGVSQTPSNKVTEKGKYVELRCDPISGHTALYWYRQSLGQGPEFLIYFQGTGAADDSGLPNDRFFAVRPEGSVSTLKIQRTERGDSAVYLCASSATSTSGKHNEQFFGPGTRLTVL.

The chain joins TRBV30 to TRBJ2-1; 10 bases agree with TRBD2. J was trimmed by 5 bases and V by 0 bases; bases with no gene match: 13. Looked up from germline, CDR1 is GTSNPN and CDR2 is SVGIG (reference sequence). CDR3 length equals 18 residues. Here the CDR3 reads CAWSVYSLGLAGDNEQFF. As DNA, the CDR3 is TGTGCCTGGAGTGTATACTCCCTCGGGCTAGCGGGAGACAATGAGCAGTTCTTC.

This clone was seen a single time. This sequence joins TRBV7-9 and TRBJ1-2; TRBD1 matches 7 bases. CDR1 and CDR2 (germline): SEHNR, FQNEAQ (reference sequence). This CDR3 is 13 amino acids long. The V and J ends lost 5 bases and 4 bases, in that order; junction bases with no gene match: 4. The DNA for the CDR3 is TGTGCCAGCAGCCGACAGGGCGGCTATGGCTACACCTTC. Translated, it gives CASSRQGGYGYTF.

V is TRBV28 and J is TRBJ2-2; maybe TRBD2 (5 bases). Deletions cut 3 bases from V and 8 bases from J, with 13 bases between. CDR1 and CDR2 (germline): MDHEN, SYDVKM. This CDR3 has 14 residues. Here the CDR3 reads CASSFDRGIGELFF. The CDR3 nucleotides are TGTGCCAGCAGTTTCGATCGGGGAATTGGGGAGCTGTTTTTT.

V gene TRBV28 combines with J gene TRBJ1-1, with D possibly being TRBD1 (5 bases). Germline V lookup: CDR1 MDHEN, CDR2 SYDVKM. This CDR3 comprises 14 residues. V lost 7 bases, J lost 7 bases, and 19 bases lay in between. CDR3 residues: CASTLGQTGHEAFF. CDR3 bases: TGTGCCAGCACCCTCGGGCAGACCGGACATGAAGCTTTCTTT. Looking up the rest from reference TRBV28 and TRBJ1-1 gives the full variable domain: DVKVTQSSRYLVKRTGEKVFLECVQDMDHENMFWYRQDPGLGLRLIYFSYDVKMKEKGDIPEGYSVSREKKERFSLILESASTNQTSMYLCASTLGQTGHEAFFGQGTRLTVV.

CDR3 sequence: CASSLTADLSTDTQYF. CDR3 DNA: TGTGCCAGCAGCTTAACGGCCGACCTTAGCACAGATACGCAGTATTTT. The V call is TRBV7-3, the J call TRBJ2-3; no firm D call. Trimming stripped 0 bases from V and 0 bases from J, with 10 bases between. CDR1 and CDR2 from the germline V gene are SGHTA and FQGTGA. The CDR3 loop spans 16 amino acids.

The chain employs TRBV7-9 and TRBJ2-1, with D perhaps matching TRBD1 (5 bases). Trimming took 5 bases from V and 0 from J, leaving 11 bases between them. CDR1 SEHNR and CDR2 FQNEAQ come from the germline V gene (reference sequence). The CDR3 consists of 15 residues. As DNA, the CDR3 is TGTGCCAGCAGCCTCGGACAAGACTCCTACAATGAGCAGTTCTTC. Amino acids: CASSLGQDSYNEQFF.

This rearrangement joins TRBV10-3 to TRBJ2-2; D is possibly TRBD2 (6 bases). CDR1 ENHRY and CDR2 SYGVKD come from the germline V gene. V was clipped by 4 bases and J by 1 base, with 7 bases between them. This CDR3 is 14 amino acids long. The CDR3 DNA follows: TGTGCCATCAGTGTGGGAGGGAACACCGGGGAGCTGTTTTTT. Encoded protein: CAISVGGNTGELFF.

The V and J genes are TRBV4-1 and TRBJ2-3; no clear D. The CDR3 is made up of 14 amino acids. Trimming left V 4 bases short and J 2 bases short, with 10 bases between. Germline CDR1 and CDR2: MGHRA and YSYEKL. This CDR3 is CASSLNFITDTQYF. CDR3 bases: TGCGCCAGCAGCCTCAATTTTATCACAGATACGCAGTATTTT.

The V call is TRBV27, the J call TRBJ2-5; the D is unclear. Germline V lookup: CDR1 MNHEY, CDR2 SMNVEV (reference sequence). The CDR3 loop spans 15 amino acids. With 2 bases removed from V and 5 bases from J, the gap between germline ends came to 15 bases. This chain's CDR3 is CASSLKVNTRETQYF. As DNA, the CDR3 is TGTGCCAGCAGTTTAAAAGTCAACACCAGGGAGACCCAGTACTTC.

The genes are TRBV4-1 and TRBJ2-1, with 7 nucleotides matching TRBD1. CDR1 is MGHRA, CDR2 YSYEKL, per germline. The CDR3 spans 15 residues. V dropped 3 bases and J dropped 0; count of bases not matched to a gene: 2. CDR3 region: CASSQRDSSYNEQFF. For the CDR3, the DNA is TGCGCCAGCAGCCAGAGGGACAGCTCCTACAATGAGCAGTTCTTC.

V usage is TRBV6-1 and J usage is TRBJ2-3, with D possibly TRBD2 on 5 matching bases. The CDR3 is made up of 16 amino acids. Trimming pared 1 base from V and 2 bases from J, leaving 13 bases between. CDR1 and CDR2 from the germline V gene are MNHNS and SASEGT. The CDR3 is CASSEGVVAHTDTQYF. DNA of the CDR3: TGTGCCAGCAGTGAAGGGGTAGTAGCGCACACAGATACGCAGTATTTT.

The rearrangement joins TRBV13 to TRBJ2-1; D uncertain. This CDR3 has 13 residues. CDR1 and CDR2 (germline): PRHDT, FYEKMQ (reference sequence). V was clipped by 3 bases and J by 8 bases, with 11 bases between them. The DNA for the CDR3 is TGTGCCAGCAGCTTGAACTTCGTGGATGAGCAGTTCTTC. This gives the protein CASSLNFVDEQFF.

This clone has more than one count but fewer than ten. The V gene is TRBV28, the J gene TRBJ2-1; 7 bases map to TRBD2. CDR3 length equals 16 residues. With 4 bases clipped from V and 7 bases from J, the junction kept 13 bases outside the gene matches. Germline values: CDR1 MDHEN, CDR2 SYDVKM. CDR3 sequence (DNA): TGTGCCAGCAGTTCCATATCAGCGGGGCCAAAGAATGAGCAGTTCTTC. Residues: CASSSISAGPKNEQFF. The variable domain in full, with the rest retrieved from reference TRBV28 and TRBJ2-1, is DVKVTQSSRYLVKRTGEKVFLECVQDMDHENMFWYRQDPGLGLRLIYFSYDVKMKEKGDIPEGYSVSREKKERFSLILESASTNQTSMYLCASSSISAGPKNEQFFGPGTRLTVL.